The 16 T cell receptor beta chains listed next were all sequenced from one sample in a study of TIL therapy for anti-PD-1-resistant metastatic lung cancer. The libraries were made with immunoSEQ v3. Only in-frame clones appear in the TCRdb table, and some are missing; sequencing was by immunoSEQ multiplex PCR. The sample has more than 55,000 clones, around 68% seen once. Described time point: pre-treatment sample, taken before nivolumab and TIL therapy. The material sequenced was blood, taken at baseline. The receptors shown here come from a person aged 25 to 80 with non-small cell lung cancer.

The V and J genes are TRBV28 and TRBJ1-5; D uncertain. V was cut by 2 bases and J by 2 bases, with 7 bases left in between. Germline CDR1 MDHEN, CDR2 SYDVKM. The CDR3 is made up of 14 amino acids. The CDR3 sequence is CASSLAAGNQPQHF. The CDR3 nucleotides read TGTGCCAGCAGTTTAGCGGCAGGCAATCAGCCCCAGCATTTT.

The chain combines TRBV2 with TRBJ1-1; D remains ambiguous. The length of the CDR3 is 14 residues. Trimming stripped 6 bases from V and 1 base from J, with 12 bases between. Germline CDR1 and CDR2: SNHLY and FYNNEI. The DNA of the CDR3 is TGTGCCAGCAGGGGAGGACTTGGGAACACTGAAGCTTTCTTT. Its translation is CASRGGLGNTEAFF.

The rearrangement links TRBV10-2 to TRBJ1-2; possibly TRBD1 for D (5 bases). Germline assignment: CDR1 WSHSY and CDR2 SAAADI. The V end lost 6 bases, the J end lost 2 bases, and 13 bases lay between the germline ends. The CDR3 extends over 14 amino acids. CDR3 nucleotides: TGCGCCAGCAGCGCCGACAGAACAAACTATGGCTACACCTTC. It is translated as CASSADRTNYGYTF.

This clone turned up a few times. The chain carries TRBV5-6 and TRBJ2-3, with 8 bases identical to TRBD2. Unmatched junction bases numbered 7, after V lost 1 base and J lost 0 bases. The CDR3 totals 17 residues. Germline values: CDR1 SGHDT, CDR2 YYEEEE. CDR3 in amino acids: CASSLKLLAGSTDTQYF. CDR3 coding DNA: TGTGCCAGCAGCTTGAAACTGCTAGCGGGTAGCACAGATACGCAGTATTTT.

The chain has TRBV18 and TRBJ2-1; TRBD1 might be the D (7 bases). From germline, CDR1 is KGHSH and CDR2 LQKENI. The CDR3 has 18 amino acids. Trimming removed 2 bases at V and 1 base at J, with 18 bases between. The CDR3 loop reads CASSPIQGDFRSYNEQFF. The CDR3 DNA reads TGTGCCAGCTCACCAATCCAGGGGGACTTCCGGTCCTACAATGAGCAGTTCTTC.

The CDR3 DNA reads TGTGCCAGCAGCTTAGGCCTAATACAGGGTTCTGGAAACACCATATATTTT. Residues: CASSLGLIQGSGNTIYF. This chain uses TRBV13 with TRBJ1-3; weak D call: TRBD1 (6 bases). The CDR3 has 17 residues. The germline V gene has CDR1 PRHDT and CDR2 FYEKMQ (reference sequence). With 0 bases removed from V and 1 base from J, the gap between germline ends came to 13 bases.

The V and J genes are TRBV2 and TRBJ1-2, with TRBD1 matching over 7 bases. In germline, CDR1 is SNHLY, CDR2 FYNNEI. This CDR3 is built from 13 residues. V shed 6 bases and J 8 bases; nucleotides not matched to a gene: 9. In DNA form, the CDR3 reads TGTGCCAGCAGCAACGGACAGGTGGGAGGCTACACCTTC. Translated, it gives CASSNGQVGGYTF.

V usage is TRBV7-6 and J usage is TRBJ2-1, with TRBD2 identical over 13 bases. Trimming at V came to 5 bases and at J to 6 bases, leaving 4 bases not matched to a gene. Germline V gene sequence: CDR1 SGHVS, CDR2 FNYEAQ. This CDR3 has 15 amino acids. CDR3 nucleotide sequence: TGTGCCAGCAGCCAGGGACTAGCGGGGACCAATGAGCAGTTCTTC. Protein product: CASSQGLAGTNEQFF. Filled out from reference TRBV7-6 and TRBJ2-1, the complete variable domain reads GAGVSQSPRYKVTKRGQDVALRCDPISGHVSLYWYRQALGQGPEFLTYFNYEAQQDKSGLPNDRFSAERPEGSISTLTIQRTEQRDSAMYRCASSQGLAGTNEQFFGPGTRLTVL.

The CDR3 is CASSIAGGSYEQYF. The DNA for the CDR3 is TGTGCCAGTAGTATCGCGGGAGGCTCCTACGAGCAGTACTTC. The V call is TRBV19, the J call TRBJ2-7, with 8 positions matching TRBD2. Germline values: CDR1 LNHDA, CDR2 SQIVND (reference sequence). The V and J ends lost 3 bases and 0 bases, in that order; junction bases with no gene match: 1. The CDR3 length is 14 residues.

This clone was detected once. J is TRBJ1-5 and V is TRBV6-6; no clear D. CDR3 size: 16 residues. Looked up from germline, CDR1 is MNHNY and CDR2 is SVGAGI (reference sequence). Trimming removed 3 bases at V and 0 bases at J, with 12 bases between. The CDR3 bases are TGTGCCAGCAGTTATAGGTGGGGAAATAGCAATCAGCCCCAGCATTTT. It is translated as CASSYRWGNSNQPQHF.

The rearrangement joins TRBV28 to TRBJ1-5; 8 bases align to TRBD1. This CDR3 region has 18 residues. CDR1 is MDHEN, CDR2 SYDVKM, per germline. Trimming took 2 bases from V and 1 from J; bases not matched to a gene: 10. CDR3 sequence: CASSLGMAGGRSNQPQHF. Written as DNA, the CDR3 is TGTGCCAGCAGTTTAGGTATGGCAGGGGGCAGGAGCAATCAGCCCCAGCATTTT.

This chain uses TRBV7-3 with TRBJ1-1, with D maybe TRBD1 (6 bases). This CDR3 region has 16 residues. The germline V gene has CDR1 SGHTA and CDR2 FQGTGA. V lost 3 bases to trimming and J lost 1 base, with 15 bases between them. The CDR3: CASSLRGNVGNTEAFF. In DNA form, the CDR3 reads TGTGCCAGCAGCTTGAGGGGGAATGTTGGGAACACTGAAGCTTTCTTT. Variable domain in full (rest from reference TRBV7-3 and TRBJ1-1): GAGVSQTPSNKVTEKGKYVELRCDPISGHTALYWYRQSLGQGPEFLIYFQGTGAADDSGLPNDRFFAVRPEGSVSTLKIQRTERGDSAVYLCASSLRGNVGNTEAFFGQGTRLTVV.

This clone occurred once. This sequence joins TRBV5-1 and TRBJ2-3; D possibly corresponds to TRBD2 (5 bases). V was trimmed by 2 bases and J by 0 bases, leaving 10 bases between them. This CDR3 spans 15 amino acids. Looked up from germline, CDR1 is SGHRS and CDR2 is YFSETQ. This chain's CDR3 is CASSFWGASTDTQYF. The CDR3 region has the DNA TGCGCCAGCAGCTTCTGGGGAGCTAGCACAGATACGCAGTATTTT. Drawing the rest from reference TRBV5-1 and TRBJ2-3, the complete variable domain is KAGVTQTPRYLIKTRGQQVTLSCSPISGHRSVSWYQQTPGQGLQFLFEYFSETQRNKGNFPGRFSGRQFSNSRSEMNVSTLELGDSALYLCASSFWGASTDTQYFGPGTRLTVL.

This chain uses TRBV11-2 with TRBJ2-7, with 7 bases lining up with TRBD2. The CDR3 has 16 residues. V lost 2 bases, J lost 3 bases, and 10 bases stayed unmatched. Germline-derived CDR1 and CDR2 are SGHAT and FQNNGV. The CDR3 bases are TGTGCCAGCAGCTTAAGATTTACGGGAGGAGTCTACGAGCAGTACTTC. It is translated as CASSLRFTGGVYEQYF.

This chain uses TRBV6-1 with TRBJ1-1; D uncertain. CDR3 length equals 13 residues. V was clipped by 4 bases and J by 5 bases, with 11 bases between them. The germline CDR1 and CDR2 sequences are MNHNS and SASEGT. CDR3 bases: TGTGCCAGCAGTGTTCGAAGGACGACTGAAGCTTTCTTT. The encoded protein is CASSVRRTTEAFF.

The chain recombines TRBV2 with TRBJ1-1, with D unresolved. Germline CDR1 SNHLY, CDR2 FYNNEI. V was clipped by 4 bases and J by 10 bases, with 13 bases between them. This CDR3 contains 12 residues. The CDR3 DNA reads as TGTGCCAGCAGTGTAGCGGGCGAAGGAGCTTTCTTT. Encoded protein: CASSVAGEGAFF.